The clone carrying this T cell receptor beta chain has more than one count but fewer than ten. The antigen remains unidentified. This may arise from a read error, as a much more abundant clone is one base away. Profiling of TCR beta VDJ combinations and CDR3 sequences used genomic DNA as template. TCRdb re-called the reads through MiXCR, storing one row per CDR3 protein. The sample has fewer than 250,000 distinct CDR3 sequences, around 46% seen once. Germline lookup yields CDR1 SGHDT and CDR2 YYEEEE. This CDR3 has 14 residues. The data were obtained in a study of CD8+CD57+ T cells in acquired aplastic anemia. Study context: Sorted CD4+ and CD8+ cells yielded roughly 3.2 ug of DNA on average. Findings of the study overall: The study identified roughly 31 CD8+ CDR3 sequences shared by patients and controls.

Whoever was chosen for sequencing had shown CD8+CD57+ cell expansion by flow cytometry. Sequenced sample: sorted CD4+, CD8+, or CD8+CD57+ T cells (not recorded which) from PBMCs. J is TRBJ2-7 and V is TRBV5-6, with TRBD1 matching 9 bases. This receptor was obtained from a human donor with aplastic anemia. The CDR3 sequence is CACSVQGARYEQYF. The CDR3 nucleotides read TGTGCCTGCAGCGTACAGGGGGCTCGGTACGAGCAGTACTTC.